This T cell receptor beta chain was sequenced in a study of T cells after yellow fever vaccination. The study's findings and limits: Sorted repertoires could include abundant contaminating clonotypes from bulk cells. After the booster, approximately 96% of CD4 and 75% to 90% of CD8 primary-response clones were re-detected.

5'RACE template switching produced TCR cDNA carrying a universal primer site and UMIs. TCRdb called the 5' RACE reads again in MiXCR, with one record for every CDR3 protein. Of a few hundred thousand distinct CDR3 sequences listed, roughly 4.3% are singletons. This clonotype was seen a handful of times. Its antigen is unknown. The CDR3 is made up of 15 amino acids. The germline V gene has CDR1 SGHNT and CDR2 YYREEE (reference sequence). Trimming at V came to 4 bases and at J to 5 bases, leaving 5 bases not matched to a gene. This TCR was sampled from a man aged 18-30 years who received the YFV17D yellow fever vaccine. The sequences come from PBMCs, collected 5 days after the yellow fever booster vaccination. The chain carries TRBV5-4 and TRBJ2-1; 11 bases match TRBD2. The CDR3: CASSARLAGNNEQFF. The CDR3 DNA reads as TGTGCCAGCAGCGCACGACTAGCGGGGAACAATGAGCAGTTCTTC.